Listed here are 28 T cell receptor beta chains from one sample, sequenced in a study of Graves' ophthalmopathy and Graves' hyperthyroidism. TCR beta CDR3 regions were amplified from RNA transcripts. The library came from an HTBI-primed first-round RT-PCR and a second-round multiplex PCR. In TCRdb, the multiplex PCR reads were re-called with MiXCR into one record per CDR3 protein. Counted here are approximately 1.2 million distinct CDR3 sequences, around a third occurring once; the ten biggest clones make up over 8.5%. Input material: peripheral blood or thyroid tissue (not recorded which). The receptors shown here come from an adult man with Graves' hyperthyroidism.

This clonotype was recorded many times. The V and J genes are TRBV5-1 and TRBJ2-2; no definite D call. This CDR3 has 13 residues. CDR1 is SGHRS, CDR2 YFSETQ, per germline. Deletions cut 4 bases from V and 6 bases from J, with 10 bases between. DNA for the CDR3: TGCGCCAGCAGCCCACATGGATCCGGGGAGCTGTTTTTT. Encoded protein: CASSPHGSGELFF.

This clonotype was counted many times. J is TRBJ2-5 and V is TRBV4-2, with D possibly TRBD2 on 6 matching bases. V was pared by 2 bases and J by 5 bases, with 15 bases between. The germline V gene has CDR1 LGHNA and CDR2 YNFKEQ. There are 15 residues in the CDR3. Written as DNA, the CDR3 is TGTGCCAGCAGCCAAACCTTAGGCCTAGCGGAGACCCAGTACTTC. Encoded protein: CASSQTLGLAETQYF.

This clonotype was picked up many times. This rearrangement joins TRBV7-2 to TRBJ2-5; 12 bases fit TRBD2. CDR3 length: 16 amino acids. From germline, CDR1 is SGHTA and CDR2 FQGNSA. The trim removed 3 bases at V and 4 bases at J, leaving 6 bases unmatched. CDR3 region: CASSFAKTSGRETQYF. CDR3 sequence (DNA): TGTGCCAGCAGCTTCGCGAAGACTAGCGGGAGAGAGACCCAGTACTTC.

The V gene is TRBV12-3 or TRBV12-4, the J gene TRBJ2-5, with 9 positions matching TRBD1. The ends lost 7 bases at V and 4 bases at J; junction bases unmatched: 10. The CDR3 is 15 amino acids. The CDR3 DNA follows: TGTGCCAGCAAAGCCGGGACAGGGTACGGAGAGACCCAGTACTTC. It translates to CASKAGTGYGETQYF.

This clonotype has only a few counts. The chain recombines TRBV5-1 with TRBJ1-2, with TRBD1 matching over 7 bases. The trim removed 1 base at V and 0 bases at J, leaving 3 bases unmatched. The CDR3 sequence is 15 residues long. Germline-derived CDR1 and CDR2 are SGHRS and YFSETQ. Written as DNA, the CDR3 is TGCGCCAGCAGCTTGACAGGGGTGACTAACTATGGCTACACCTTC. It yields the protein CASSLTGVTNYGYTF.

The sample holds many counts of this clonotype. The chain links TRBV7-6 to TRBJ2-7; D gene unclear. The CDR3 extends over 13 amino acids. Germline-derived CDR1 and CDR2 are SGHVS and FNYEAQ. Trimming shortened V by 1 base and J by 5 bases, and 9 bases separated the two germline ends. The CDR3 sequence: CASSLDAGDEQYF. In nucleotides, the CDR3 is TGTGCCAGCAGCTTAGACGCTGGAGACGAGCAGTACTTC.

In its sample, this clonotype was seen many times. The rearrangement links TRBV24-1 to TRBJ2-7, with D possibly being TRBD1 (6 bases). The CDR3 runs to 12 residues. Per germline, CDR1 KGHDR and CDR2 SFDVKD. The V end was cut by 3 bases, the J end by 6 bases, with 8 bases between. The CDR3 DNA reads TGTGCCACCAGTGATCCCAGGGGCGAGCAGTACTTC. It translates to CATSDPRGEQYF.

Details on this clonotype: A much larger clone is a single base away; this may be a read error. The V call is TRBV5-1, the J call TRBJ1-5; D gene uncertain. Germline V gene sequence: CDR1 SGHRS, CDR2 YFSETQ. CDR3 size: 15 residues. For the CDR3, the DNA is TGCGCCAGCAGCTTGAATGACCCCCGCAATCAGCCCCATCATTTT. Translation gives CASSLNDPRNQPHHF.

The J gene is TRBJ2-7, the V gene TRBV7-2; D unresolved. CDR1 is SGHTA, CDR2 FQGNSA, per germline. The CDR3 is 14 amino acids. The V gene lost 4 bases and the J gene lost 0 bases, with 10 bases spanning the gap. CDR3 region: CASSSYLSSYEQYF. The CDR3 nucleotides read TGTGCCAGCAGCTCATACCTAAGCTCCTACGAGCAGTACTTC.

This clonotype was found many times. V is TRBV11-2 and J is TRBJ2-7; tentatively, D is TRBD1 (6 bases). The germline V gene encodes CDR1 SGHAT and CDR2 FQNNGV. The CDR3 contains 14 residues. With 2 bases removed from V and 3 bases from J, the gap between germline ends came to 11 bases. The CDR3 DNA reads TGTGCCAGCAGCTTATTATTAGGGGGCTACGAGCAGTACTTC. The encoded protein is CASSLLLGGYEQYF.

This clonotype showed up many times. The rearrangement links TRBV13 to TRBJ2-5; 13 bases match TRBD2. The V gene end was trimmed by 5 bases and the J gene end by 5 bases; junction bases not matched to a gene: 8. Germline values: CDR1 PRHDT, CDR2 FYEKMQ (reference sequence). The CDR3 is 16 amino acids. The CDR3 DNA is TGTGCCAGCAGCAGAGGACTAGCGGGGGAGCGGGAGACCCAGTACTTC. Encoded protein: CASSRGLAGERETQYF. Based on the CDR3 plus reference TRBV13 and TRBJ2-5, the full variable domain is AAGVIQSPRHLIKEKRETATLKCYPIPRHDTVYWYQQGPGQDPQFLISFYEKMQSDKGSIPDRFSAQQFSDYHSELNMSSLELGDSALYFCASSRGLAGERETQYFGPGTRLLVL.

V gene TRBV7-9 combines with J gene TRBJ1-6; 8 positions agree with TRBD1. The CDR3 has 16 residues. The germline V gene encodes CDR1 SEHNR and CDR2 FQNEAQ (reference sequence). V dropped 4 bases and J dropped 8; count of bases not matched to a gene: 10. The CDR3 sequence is CASSSRQGFLDSPLHF. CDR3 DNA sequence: TGTGCCAGCAGCTCCCGACAGGGGTTCCTGGATTCACCCCTCCACTTT.

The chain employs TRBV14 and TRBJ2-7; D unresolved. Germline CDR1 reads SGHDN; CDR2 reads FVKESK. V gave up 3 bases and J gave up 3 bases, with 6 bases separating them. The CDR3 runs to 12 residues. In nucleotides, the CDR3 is TGTGCCAGCAGCCACTTTATCTACGAGCAGTACTTC. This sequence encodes CASSHFIYEQYF.

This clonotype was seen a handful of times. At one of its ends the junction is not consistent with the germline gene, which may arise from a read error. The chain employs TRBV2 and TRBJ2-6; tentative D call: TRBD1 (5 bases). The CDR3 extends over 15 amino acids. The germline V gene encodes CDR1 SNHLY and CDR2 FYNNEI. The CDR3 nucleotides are TGTGCCAGCAGTTTAGAACACTCTGGGGCCAGCGTCCTGACTTTC. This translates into CASSLEHSGASVLTF.

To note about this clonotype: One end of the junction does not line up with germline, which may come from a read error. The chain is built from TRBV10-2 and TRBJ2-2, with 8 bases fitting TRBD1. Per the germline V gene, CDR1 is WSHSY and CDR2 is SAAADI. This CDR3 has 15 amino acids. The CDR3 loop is CASRTGQGGAGELFF. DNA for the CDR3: TGTGCCAGCCGAACCGGACAGGGAGGCGCCGGGGAGCTGTTTTTT.

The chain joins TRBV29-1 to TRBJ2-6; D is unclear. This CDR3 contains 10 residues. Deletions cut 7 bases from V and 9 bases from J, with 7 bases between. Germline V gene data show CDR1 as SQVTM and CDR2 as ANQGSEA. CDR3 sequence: CSAWDNVLTF. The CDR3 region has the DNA TGCAGCGCGTGGGACAACGTCCTGACTTTC.

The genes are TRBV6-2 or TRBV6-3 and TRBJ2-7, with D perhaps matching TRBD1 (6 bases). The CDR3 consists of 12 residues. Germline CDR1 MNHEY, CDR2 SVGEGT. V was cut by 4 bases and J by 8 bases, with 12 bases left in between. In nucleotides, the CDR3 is TGTGCCAGCAGTTGGGACAACGACAAGCAGTACTTC. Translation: CASSWDNDKQYF.

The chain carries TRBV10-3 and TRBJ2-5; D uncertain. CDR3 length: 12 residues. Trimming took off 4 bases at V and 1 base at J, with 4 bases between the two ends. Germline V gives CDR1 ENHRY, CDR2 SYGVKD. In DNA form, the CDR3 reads TGTGCCATCAGTGCCCTCCAAGAGACCCAGTACTTC. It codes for CAISALQETQYF.

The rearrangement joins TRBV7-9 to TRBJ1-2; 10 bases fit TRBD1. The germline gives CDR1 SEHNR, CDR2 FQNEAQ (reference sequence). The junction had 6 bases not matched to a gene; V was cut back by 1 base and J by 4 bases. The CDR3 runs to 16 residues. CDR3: CASSLVGQGLGYGYTF. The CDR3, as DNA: TGTGCCAGCAGCTTAGTGGGACAGGGGTTAGGCTATGGCTACACCTTC.

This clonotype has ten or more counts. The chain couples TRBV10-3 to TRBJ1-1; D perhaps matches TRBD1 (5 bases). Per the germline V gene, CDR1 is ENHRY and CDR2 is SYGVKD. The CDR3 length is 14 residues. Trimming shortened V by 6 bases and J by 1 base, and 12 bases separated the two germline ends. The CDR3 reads CAISEGTANTEAFF. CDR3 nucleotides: TGTGCCATCAGCGAAGGGACGGCGAACACTGAAGCTTTCTTT.

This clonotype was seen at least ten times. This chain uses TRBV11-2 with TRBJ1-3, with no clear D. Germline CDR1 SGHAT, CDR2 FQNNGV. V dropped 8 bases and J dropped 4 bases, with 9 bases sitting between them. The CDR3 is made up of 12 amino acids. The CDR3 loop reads CASSDPGNTIYF. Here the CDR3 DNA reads TGTGCCAGCTCGGATCCGGGAAACACCATATATTTT.

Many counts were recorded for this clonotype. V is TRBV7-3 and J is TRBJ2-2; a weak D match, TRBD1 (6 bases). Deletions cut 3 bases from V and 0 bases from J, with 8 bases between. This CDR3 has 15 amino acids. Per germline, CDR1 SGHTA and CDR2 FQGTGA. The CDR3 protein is CASSLDSSNTGELFF. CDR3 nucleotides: TGTGCCAGCAGCTTGGACAGTTCGAACACCGGGGAGCTGTTTTTT.

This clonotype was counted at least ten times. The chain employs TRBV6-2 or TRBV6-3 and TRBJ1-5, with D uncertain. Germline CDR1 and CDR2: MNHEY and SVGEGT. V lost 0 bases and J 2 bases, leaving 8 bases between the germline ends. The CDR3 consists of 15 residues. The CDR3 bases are TGTGCCAGCAGTTACTCGGCGGGCGGCAATCAGCCCCAGCATTTT. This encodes CASSYSAGGNQPQHF.

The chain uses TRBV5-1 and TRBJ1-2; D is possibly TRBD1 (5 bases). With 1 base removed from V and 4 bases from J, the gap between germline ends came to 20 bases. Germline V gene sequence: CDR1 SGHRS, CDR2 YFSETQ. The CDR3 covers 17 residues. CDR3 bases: TGCGCCAGCAGCTTGTGGTCCGGCGGGGACTCGGGCTATGGCTACACCTTC. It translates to CASSLWSGGDSGYGYTF.

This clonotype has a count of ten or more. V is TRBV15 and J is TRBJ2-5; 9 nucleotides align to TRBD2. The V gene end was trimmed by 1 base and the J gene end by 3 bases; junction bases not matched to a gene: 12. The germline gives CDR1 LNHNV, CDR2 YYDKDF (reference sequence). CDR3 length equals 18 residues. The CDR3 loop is CATSRASPTSGWEETQYF. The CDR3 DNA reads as TGTGCCACCAGCAGAGCTTCTCCGACTAGCGGCTGGGAAGAGACCCAGTACTTC.

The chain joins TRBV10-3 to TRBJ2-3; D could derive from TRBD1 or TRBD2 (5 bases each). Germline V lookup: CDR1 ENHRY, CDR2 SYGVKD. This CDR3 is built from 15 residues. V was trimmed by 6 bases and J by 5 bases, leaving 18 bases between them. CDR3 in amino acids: CAISTGTDVGDTQYF. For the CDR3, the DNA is TGTGCCATCAGCACCGGGACCGATGTCGGAGATACGCAGTATTTT.

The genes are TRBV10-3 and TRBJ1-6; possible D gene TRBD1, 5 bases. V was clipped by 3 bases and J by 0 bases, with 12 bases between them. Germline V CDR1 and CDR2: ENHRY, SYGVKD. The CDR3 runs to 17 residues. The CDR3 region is CAISERGRSSYNSPLHF. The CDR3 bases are TGTGCCATCAGTGAACGGGGCAGGAGCTCCTATAATTCACCCCTCCACTTT.

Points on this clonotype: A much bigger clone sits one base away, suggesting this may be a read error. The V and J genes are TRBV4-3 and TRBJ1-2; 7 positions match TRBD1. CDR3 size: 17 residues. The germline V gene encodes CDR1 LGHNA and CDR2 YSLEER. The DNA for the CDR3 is TGCGCCAGCAGCCAACCCTGGGACAGAGACTCGGGCTATGGCCACACCTTC. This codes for CASSQPWDRDSGYGHTF.